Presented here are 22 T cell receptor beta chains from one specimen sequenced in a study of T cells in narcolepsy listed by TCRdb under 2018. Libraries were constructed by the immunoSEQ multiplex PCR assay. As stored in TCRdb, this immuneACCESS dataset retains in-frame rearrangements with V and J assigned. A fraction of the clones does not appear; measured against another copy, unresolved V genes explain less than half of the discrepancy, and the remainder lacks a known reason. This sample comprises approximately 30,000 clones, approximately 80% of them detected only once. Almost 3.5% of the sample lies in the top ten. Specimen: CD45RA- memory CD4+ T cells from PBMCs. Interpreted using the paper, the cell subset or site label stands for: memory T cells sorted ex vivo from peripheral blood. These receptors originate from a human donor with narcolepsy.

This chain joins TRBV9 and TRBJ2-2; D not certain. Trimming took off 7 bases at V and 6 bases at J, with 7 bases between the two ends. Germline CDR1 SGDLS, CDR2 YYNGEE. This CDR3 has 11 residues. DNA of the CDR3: TGTGCCAGCGGTGATCCCGGGGAGCTGTTTTTT. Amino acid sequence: CASGDPGELFF.

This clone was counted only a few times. CDR3 bases: TGTGCCAGCAGTTACCAGGGGTCGAAGTACTTC. Its translation is CASSYQGSKYF. The chain combines TRBV6-5 with TRBJ2-7, with D perhaps matching TRBD1 (6 bases). Trimming left V 2 bases short and J 11 bases short, with 10 bases between. This CDR3 is built from 11 residues. Germline loops: CDR1 MNHEY, CDR2 SVGAGI.

CDR3 DNA sequence: TGCGCCAGCAGGGACACGAGGGGGCGGGATGGCTACACCTTC. It encodes CASRDTRGRDGYTF. The chain has TRBV4-1 and TRBJ1-2; the match to TRBD1 covers 7 bases. Looked up from germline, CDR1 is MGHRA and CDR2 is YSYEKL. This CDR3 has 14 amino acids. Trimming took 6 bases from V and 6 from J; bases not matched to a gene: 10.

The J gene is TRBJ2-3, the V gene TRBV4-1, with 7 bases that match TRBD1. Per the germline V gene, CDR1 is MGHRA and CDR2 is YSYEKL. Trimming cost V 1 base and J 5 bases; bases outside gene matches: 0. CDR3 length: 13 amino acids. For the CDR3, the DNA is TGCGCCAGCAGCCAAGGGGACAGAGATACGCAGTATTTT. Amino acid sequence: CASSQGDRDTQYF.

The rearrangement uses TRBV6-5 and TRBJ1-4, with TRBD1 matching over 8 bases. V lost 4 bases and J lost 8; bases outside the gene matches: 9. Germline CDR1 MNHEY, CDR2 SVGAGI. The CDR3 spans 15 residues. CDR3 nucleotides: TGTGCCAGCAGTTCGCGGACAGGGAGAGAGGAAAAACTGTTTTTT. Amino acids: CASSSRTGREEKLFF.

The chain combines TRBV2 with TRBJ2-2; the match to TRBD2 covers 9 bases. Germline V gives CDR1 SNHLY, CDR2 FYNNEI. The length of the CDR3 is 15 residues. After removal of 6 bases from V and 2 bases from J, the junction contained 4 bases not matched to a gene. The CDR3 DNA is TGTGCCAGCAGGGGGACTAGCTATAACACCGGGGAGCTGTTTTTT. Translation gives CASRGTSYNTGELFF.

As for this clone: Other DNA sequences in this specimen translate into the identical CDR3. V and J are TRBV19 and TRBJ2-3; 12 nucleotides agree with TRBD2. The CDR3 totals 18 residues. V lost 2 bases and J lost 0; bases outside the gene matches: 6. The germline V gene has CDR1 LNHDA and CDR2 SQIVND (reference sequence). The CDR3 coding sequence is TGTGCCAGTAGTATAAGGGGACTAGCGGGTGCTAGCACAGATACGCAGTATTTT. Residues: CASSIRGLAGASTDTQYF.

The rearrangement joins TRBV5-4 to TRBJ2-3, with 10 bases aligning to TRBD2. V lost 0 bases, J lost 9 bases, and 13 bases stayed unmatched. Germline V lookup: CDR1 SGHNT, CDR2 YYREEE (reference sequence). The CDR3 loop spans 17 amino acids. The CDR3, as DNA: TGTGCCAGCAGCTTGGCCTTTTTAGCGGGGGGCGCTGCCACGCAGTATTTT. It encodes CASSLAFLAGGAATQYF.

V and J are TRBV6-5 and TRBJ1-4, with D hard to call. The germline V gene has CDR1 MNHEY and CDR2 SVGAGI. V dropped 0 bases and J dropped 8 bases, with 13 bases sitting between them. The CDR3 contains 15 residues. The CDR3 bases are TGTGCCAGCAGTTACTCGTTTAAGTGGGCCGAAAAACTGTTTTTT. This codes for CASSYSFKWAEKLFF.

This CDR3 is CSAMDTHNSPLHF. The CDR3 coding sequence is TGCAGCGCCATGGACACACATAATTCACCCCTCCACTTT. The genes are TRBV29-1 and TRBJ1-6, with D tentatively TRBD1 (5 bases). The V end was cut by 7 bases, the J end by 5 bases, with 12 bases between. The CDR3 contains 13 residues. The germline V gene has CDR1 SQVTM and CDR2 ANQGSEA.

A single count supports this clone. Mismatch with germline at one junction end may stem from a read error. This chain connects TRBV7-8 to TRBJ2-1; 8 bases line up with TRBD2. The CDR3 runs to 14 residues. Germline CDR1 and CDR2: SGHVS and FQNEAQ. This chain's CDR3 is CASGFRGGPNEQFF. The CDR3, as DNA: TGTGCCAGCGGCTTCCGGGGGGGCCCAAATGAGCAGTTCTTC.

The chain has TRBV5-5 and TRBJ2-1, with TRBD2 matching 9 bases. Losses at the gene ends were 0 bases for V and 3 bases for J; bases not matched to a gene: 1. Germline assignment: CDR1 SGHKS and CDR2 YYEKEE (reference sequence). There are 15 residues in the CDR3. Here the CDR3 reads CASSLVLAGYNEQFF. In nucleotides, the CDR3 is TGTGCCAGCAGCTTGGTACTAGCGGGCTACAATGAGCAGTTCTTC.

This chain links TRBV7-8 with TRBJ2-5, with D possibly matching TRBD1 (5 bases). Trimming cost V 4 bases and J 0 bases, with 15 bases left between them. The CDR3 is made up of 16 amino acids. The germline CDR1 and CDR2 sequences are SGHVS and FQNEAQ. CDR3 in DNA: TGTGCCAGCAGCTCTTCGTGGGTCAGGGACCAAGAGACCCAGTACTTC. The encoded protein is CASSSSWVRDQETQYF.

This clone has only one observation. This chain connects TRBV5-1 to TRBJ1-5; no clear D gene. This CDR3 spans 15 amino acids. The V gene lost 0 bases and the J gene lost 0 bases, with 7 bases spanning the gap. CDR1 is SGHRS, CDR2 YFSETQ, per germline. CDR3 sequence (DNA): TGCGCCAGCAGCTTGGGGGATTATAGCAATCAGCCCCAGCATTTT. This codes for CASSLGDYSNQPQHF.

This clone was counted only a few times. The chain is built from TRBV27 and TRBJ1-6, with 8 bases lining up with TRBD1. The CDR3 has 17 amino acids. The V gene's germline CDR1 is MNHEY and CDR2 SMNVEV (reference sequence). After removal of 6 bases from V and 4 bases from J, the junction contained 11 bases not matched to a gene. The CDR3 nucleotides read TGTGCCAGCAGACCGACGGACAGGGTTGGGTATAATTCACCCCTCCACTTT. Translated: CASRPTDRVGYNSPLHF.

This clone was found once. The CDR3 protein is CASSPDRLMNTEAFF. CDR3 DNA sequence: TGTGCCAGCAGCCCGGACAGACTCATGAACACTGAAGCTTTCTTT. The chain recombines TRBV7-9 with TRBJ1-1; TRBD1 is a possible D gene (6 bases). CDR3 size: 15 residues. Trimming left V 5 bases short and J 0 bases short, with 13 bases between. The germline V gene has CDR1 SEHNR and CDR2 FQNEAQ (reference sequence).

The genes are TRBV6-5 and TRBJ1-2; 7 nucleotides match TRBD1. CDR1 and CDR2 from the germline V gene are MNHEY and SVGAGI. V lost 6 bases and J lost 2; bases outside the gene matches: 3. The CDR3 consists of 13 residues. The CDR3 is CASSLDRNYGYTF. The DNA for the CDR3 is TGTGCCAGCAGCCTGGACAGGAACTATGGCTACACCTTC.

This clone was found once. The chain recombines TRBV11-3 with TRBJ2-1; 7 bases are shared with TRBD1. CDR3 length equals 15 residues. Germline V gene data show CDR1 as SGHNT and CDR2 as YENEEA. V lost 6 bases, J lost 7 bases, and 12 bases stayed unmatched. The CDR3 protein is CASRYRQGIGNEQFF. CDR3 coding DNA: TGTGCCAGCAGATACCGACAGGGAATTGGGAATGAGCAGTTCTTC.

The CDR3 loop reads CASSPGLAVGDEQFF. CDR3 DNA: TGTGCCAGCAGCCCAGGACTAGCGGTGGGTGATGAGCAGTTCTTC. V usage is TRBV11-3 and J usage is TRBJ2-1, with 10 bases identical to TRBD2. The CDR3 length is 15 residues. V was pared by 5 bases and J by 8 bases, with 9 bases of the junction left unmatched. In germline, CDR1 is SGHNT, CDR2 YENEEA.

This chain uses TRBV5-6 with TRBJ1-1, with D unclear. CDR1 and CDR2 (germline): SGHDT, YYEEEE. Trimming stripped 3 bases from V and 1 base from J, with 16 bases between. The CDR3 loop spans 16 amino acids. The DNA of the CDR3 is TGTGCCAGCAGCTCCCTTGGCGGACCCCCGAACACTGAAGCTTTCTTT. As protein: CASSSLGGPPNTEAFF.

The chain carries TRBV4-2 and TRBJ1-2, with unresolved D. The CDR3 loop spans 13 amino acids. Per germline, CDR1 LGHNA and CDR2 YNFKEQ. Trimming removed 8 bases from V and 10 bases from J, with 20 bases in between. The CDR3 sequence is CASHSGGLQAYTF. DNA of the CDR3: TGTGCCAGCCATAGTGGCGGACTCCAGGCCTACACCTTC.

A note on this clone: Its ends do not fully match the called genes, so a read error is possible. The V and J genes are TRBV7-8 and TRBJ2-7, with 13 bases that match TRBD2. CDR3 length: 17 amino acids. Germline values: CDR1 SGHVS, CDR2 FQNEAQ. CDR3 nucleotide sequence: TGTGCCAGCACCTTAAGGAGACTAGCGGGGGGCTCCCGCGAGCAGTACTTC. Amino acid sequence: CASTLRRLAGGSREQYF. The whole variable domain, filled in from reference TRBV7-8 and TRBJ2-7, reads GAGVSQSPRYKVAKRGQDVALRCDPISGHVSLFWYQQALGQGPEFLTYFQNEAQLDKSGLPSDRFFAERPEGSVSTLKIQRTQQEDSAVYLCASTLRRLAGGSREQYFGPGTRLTVT.